This TCR beta chain was captured in a study of blood T cells in healthy people across ages. Findings of the study overall: Reliance upon unsorted PBMCs precluded definitive naive versus antigen-experienced comparison.

The V end lost 0 bases, the J end lost 9 bases, and 9 bases lay between the germline ends. This CDR3 region has 13 residues. Germline V lookup: CDR1 SGHVS, CDR2 FNYEAQ. Alongside a J-beta primer mix, a sample-barcoded 5' primer served in a second PCR lasting 7 to 11 cycles. TCRdb re-analysed the 5' RACE reads in MiXCR, keeping a single row per CDR3 protein. The sample contains 630,000 or so distinct CDR3 sequences, around 31% of which appear only once. Regarding this clonotype: The target antigen is unknown.

What was sequenced was blood. The V call is TRBV7-6, the J call TRBJ2-1, with D maybe TRBD1 (5 bases). This clonotype was sampled from a woman aged 80 or over in good health. CDR3 in DNA: TGTGCCAGCAGCTTAGCAAGGGGAAGTGAGCAGTTCTTC. Translating it yields CASSLARGSEQFF.